Listed here are 12 T cell receptor beta chains from one sample, sequenced in a study of blood T cell repertoires in COVID-19. TCRdb's copy holds only in-frame clones and misses some; the assay was immunoSEQ multiplex PCR. Here the sample spans roughly 200,000 clones, 65% to 90% being singletons. Sample: peripheral blood. The receptor source for this set is a human donor in a cohort sampled during active COVID-19.

The CDR3: CAISGTGGRSGANVLTF. CDR3 nucleotide sequence: TGTGCCATCAGTGGGACAGGGGGTAGAAGTGGGGCCAACGTCCTGACTTTC. This chain joins TRBV10-3 and TRBJ2-6; 10 bases align to TRBD1. V was clipped by 4 bases and J by 3 bases; unmatched bases: 6. The CDR3 loop spans 17 amino acids. Germline V gene data show CDR1 as ENHRY and CDR2 as SYGVKD.

This sequence joins TRBV7-9 and TRBJ1-6, with D possibly being TRBD1 (5 bases). The CDR3 sequence is 14 residues long. Trimming pared 1 base from V and 8 bases from J, leaving 9 bases between. From germline, CDR1 is SEHNR and CDR2 FQNEAQ (reference sequence). DNA of the CDR3: TGTGCCAGCAGCTTAGACAGGCGGCATTCACCCCTCCACTTT. It translates to CASSLDRRHSPLHF.

This clone is a singleton in its sample. CDR3 sequence (DNA): TGTGCCAGCAGTTTAAGGGGGGGGGCGCGGGAGACCCAGTACTTC. It yields the protein CASSLRGGARETQYF. V usage is TRBV28 and J usage is TRBJ2-5, with D possibly TRBD2 on 7 matching bases. The CDR3 is made up of 15 amino acids. From germline, CDR1 is MDHEN and CDR2 SYDVKM. V was shortened by 2 bases and J by 5 bases, with 15 bases between the two germline ends. The whole variable domain, filled in from reference TRBV28 and TRBJ2-5, reads DVKVTQSSRYLVKRTGEKVFLECVQDMDHENMFWYRQDPGLGLRLIYFSYDVKMKEKGDIPEGYSVSREKKERFSLILESASTNQTSMYLCASSLRGGARETQYFGPGTRLLVL.

The genes are TRBV4-3 and TRBJ1-4; TRBD1 matches at 7 bases. This CDR3 comprises 20 residues. V lost 0 bases to trimming and J lost 0 bases; unmatched junction nucleotides: 13. CDR1 is LGHNA and CDR2 is YSLEER in the germline V gene. Written as DNA, the CDR3 is TGCGCCAGCAGCCAAGACCGCGCAGGGGGTGCTTCTCCAACTAATGAAAAACTGTTTTTT. It yields the protein CASSQDRAGGASPTNEKLFF.

This chain links TRBV11-2 with TRBJ1-2, with D possibly matching TRBD1 (6 bases). V was trimmed by 8 bases and J by 0 bases, leaving 10 bases between them. Germline V gives CDR1 SGHAT, CDR2 FQNNGV. The CDR3 runs 13 residues. CDR3 loop: CASGQGTNYGYTF. The CDR3 coding sequence is TGTGCCAGCGGCCAGGGGACTAACTATGGCTACACCTTC.

This chain uses TRBV18 with TRBJ1-1; D perhaps matches TRBD1 (5 bases). This CDR3 spans 14 amino acids. Germline loops: CDR1 KGHSH, CDR2 LQKENI. Trimming shortened V by 0 bases and J by 5 bases, and 10 bases separated the two germline ends. Here the CDR3 DNA reads TGTGCCAGCTCACCACCGGGGCGGGAGACTGAAGCTTTCTTT. It specifies CASSPPGRETEAFF.

This clone was counted only a few times. The chain is built from TRBV12-3 or TRBV12-4 and TRBJ1-2; D gene unclear. The V end lost 2 bases, the J end lost 8 bases, and 6 bases lay between the germline ends. The CDR3 sequence is 11 residues long. The CDR3 spells CASSLQYGYTF. CDR3 DNA: TGTGCCAGCAGTTTACAGTACGGCTACACCTTC.

This clone has just a few counts. The chain uses TRBV4-2 and TRBJ2-7, with D perhaps TRBD2 (6 bases). V lost 0 bases, J lost 2 bases, and 17 bases lay in between. The CDR3 consists of 17 residues. Germline CDR1 LGHNA, CDR2 YNFKEQ. CDR3 DNA: TGTGCCAGCAGCCAAGATCCCCGGGGGAGAGTGGCCTACGAGCAGTACTTC. Protein product: CASSQDPRGRVAYEQYF.

This chain links TRBV3-1 (or the pseudogene TRBV3-2) with TRBJ2-7; D remains ambiguous. CDR3 length equals 12 residues. CDR1 and CDR2 from the germline V gene are LGHDT and YNNKEL (reference sequence). The V gene lost 2 bases and the J gene lost 2 bases, with 4 bases spanning the gap. The CDR3 sequence: CASSQSTYEQYF. The CDR3 nucleotides read TGTGCCAGCAGCCAATCCACCTACGAGCAGTACTTC.

The chain employs TRBV4-1 and TRBJ1-5, with D perhaps TRBD1 (5 bases). Germline lookup yields CDR1 MGHRA and CDR2 YSYEKL. There are 16 residues in the CDR3. V lost 2 bases and J 2 bases, leaving 13 bases between the germline ends. In nucleotides, the CDR3 is TGCGCCAGCAGCCAATTATTTGGGGGGGGCAATCAGCCCCAGCATTTT. It yields the protein CASSQLFGGGNQPQHF.

This clone was counted once. The genes are TRBV10-3 and TRBJ2-7; weak D call: TRBD2 (5 bases). From germline, CDR1 is ENHRY and CDR2 SYGVKD. The germline V and J ends were trimmed by 7 bases and 2 bases, with 18 bases remaining between them. This CDR3 contains 15 residues. CDR3 nucleotides: TGTGCCATCATGGACCCTGGGCTGGGAGCCTACGAGCAGTACTTC. Translation gives CAIMDPGLGAYEQYF.

The chain recombines TRBV19 with TRBJ1-2, with 8 bases matching TRBD1. Germline CDR1 LNHDA, CDR2 SQIVND (reference sequence). V trimming: 4 bases; J trimming: 1 base; junction bases outside the gene matches: 2. The CDR3 covers 14 residues. The CDR3 DNA follows: TGTGCCAGTAGTACAACAGGGGGTAACTATGGCTACACCTTC. Its protein product is CASSTTGGNYGYTF.